This TCR beta chain stems from a study of blood T cell repertoires in COVID-19. Study details: The cDNA or gDNA used as material had been derived from T cells, B-cell-depleted T cells, or PBMCs.

CDR1 and CDR2 from the germline V gene are SGHAT and FQDESV (reference sequence). The CDR3 consists of 15 residues. V lost 2 bases and J lost 2, with 13 bases in between. Per the study methods: From reference gene primer amplification, estimates of nucleated cell counts were derived. Method: immunoSEQ multiplex PCR; TCRdb's copy keeps in-frame clones and lacks some. The D gene and trimming were derived from the DNA, and the V and J assignments and clone size from that table. The sample has approximately 240,000 clones; over 80% are singletons. Input material: peripheral blood. The V call is TRBV11-1, the J call TRBJ2-7; D perhaps matches TRBD1 (6 bases). The sequence derives from a woman aged 55-70 years with active or convalescent COVID-19. In nucleotides, the CDR3 is TGTGCCAGCAGCTTAAGAGGGGGTTCCACCTACGAGCAGTACTTC. Amino acids: CASSLRGGSTYEQYF.